These 5 T cell receptor beta chains were sequenced from one sample in a study of OX40 agonist ivuxolimab in advanced cancers. TCRdb's copy holds only in-frame clones and misses some; the assay was immunoSEQ multiplex PCR. The sample holds roughly 45,000 clones, around 85% seen once. The specimen was CD4+ or CD8+ T cells sorted from blood, collected in a trial of the OX40 agonist ivuxolimab. These receptors originate from an adult with an advanced solid tumor such as melanoma, head and neck, liver or kidney cancer.

V is TRBV2 and J is TRBJ2-4; tentative D call: TRBD2 (5 bases). CDR1 is SNHLY, CDR2 FYNNEI, per germline. With 6 bases removed from V and 1 base from J, the gap between germline ends came to 13 bases. The CDR3 runs to 15 residues. CDR3 sequence (DNA): TGTGCCAGCAGCACAACCGGGAATGCCAAAAACATTCAGTACTTC. Translation: CASSTTGNAKNIQYF.

J is TRBJ2-4 and V is TRBV7-2, with D unclear. Trimming cost V 2 bases and J 0 bases, with 5 bases left between them. This CDR3 spans 14 amino acids. Germline-derived CDR1 and CDR2 are SGHTA and FQGNSA. As DNA, the CDR3 is TGTGCCAGCAGCTTACAGTTAGCCAAAAACATTCAGTACTTC. Translation: CASSLQLAKNIQYF.

The chain recombines TRBV11-2 with TRBJ2-4; D possibly matches TRBD1 or TRBD2 (5 bases each). This CDR3 spans 15 amino acids. V gave up 0 bases and J gave up 10 bases, with 16 bases separating them. The germline V gene encodes CDR1 SGHAT and CDR2 FQNNGV. The CDR3, as DNA: TGTGCCAGCAGCTTAGATGGGAACTCTGGGGGTATTCAGTACTTC. The encoded protein is CASSLDGNSGGIQYF.

This chain joins TRBV4-3 and TRBJ1-5; D gene uncertain. This CDR3 is built from 16 residues. Per the germline V gene, CDR1 is LGHNA and CDR2 is YSLEER. The germline V and J ends were trimmed by 2 bases and 1 base, with 12 bases remaining between them. The CDR3 DNA follows: TGCGCCAGCAGCCAAAGTATGGGCCCCAGCAATCAGCCCCAGCATTTT. Translating gives CASSQSMGPSNQPQHF.

CDR3 protein: CASTKEQFF. CDR3 nucleotides: TGTGCCAGCACAAAGGAGCAGTTCTTC. The V gene is TRBV9, the J gene TRBJ2-1; D remains ambiguous. The germline V gene encodes CDR1 SGDLS and CDR2 YYNGEE. The CDR3 extends over 9 amino acids. V lost 6 bases and J lost 10, with 5 bases in between.